This entry lists 27 T cell receptor beta chains sequenced from one sample in a study of shared clonotypes between healthy human individuals. Clones were sequenced by immunoSEQ multiplex PCR, and TCRdb holds only the in-frame ones, with some missing. This sample has 850,000 to 1,200,000 clones, with roughly 80% found just once. Sequenced sample: memory CD4+ T cells sorted from blood. Subset denoted: CD45RA-negative fraction. The receptors were gathered from a man younger than 35 in good health.

The rearrangement joins TRBV5-1 to TRBJ1-1; 10 positions agree with TRBD1. CDR1 and CDR2 from the germline V gene are SGHRS and YFSETQ. V trimming: 0 bases; J trimming: 12 bases; junction bases outside the gene matches: 5. The CDR3 runs 13 residues. The CDR3 DNA sequence: TGCGCCAGCAGCTTGGGGGACAGGGGCCTAACTTTCTTT. Residues: CASSLGDRGLTFF.

This CDR3 reads CSVEHRGGNGYTF. The CDR3 DNA reads TGCAGCGTTGAGCACAGGGGAGGGAATGGCTACACCTTC. The V call is TRBV29-1, the J call TRBJ1-2, with 7 bases fitting TRBD1. With V trimmed by 3 bases and J by 6 bases, 7 bases remained unmatched. The germline V gene encodes CDR1 SQVTM and CDR2 ANQGSEA. The CDR3 has 13 amino acids. The entire variable domain, with the rest obtained from reference TRBV29-1 and TRBJ1-2, is as follows: SAVISQKPSRDICQRGTSLTIQCQVDSQVTMMFWYRQQPGQSLTLIATANQGSEATYESGFVIDKFPISRPNLTFSTLTVSNMSPEDSSIYLCSVEHRGGNGYTFGSGTRLTVV.

This rearrangement joins TRBV4-1 to TRBJ2-2; a weak D match, TRBD1 (6 bases). Per germline, CDR1 MGHRA and CDR2 YSYEKL. Trimming cost V 4 bases and J 0 bases, with 9 bases left between them. This CDR3 contains 15 residues. CDR3 region: CASSPAGANTGELFF. The CDR3 DNA reads as TGCGCCAGCAGCCCCGCAGGGGCGAACACCGGGGAGCTGTTTTTT.

This clone was picked up one time. This CDR3 is also generated by other DNA sequences in the sample. The chain uses TRBV19 and TRBJ2-6; no firm D call. Germline V gene lookup returns CDR1 LNHDA and CDR2 SQIVND (reference sequence). CDR3 length equals 15 residues. Between the trimmed V and J ends, which lost 1 base and 4 bases, there was a span of 8 bases. The CDR3 reads CASSIGGTGANVLTF. The CDR3 DNA sequence: TGTGCCAGTAGTATAGGGGGTACCGGGGCCAACGTCCTGACTTTC. Supplemented by reference TRBV19 and TRBJ2-6, the full variable domain reads DGGITQSPKYLFRKEGQNVTLSCEQNLNHDAMYWYRQDPGQGLRLIYYSQIVNDFQKGDIAEGYSVSREKKESFPLTVTSAQKNPTAFYLCASSIGGTGANVLTFGAGSRLTVL.

The rearrangement links TRBV28 to TRBJ1-2; 8 bases line up with TRBD1. Germline trimming cut 7 bases from V and 5 bases from J; bases unmatched to any gene: 15. CDR3 length equals 16 residues. Germline CDR1 MDHEN, CDR2 SYDVKM. The CDR3 region is CASNPSGTGRSYGYTF. Written as DNA, the CDR3 is TGTGCCAGCAATCCCTCCGGGACAGGAAGATCTTATGGCTACACCTTC.

This clone was detected only a few times. This chain links TRBV13 with TRBJ2-7, with D possibly matching TRBD2 (6 bases). Germline assignment: CDR1 PRHDT and CDR2 FYEKMQ (reference sequence). This CDR3 comprises 16 residues. Trimming removed 2 bases at V and 6 bases at J, with 20 bases between. DNA for the CDR3: TGTGCCAGCAGCTTAACGGGGGAAGGGGCCCTTTTCGAGCAGTACTTC. Residues: CASSLTGEGALFEQYF.

This clone was recorded only once. The chain has TRBV5-1 and TRBJ2-2; D is perhaps TRBD1 or TRBD2 (5 bases each). The CDR3 sequence is 15 residues long. Germline lookup yields CDR1 SGHRS and CDR2 YFSETQ. V lost 0 bases and J lost 4, with 10 bases in between. CDR3 bases: TGCGCCAGCAGCTTGGACGGGGACCGCACCGGGGAGCTGTTTTTT. This sequence encodes CASSLDGDRTGELFF.

The chain uses TRBV5-1 and TRBJ1-4; 7 bases are a match to TRBD1. With 0 bases clipped from V and 4 bases from J, the junction kept 3 bases outside the gene matches. Germline CDR1 and CDR2: SGHRS and YFSETQ. The CDR3 consists of 15 residues. DNA for the CDR3: TGCGCCAGCAGCTTGGAGGGACAGTTTAATGAAAAACTGTTTTTT. This translates into CASSLEGQFNEKLFF.

The V gene is TRBV28, the J gene TRBJ1-3, with D tentatively TRBD1 (6 bases). This CDR3 comprises 14 residues. Germline CDR1 is MDHEN and CDR2 is SYDVKM. The ends were cut back, 5 bases at V and 4 bases at J, with 12 bases in the middle. The CDR3 loop is CASSQPGQGNTIYF. CDR3 nucleotide sequence: TGTGCCAGCAGTCAACCGGGACAAGGAAACACCATATATTTT.

The V gene is TRBV5-1, the J gene TRBJ2-5, with 9 positions matching TRBD2. Germline values: CDR1 SGHRS, CDR2 YFSETQ. V was pared by 4 bases and J by 5 bases, with 6 bases of the junction left unmatched. CDR3 length equals 14 residues. The CDR3, as DNA: TGCGCCAGCAGCGATGGGACTAGCTTGGAGACCCAGTACTTC. Residues: CASSDGTSLETQYF.

This chain connects TRBV7-2 to TRBJ2-7; D remains unclear. Germline CDR1 SGHTA, CDR2 FQGNSA. With 4 bases removed from V and 7 bases from J, the gap between germline ends came to 17 bases. CDR3 length equals 14 residues. The CDR3 DNA reads TGTGCCAGCAGCTCCCAGACGGACGGAAGGGAGCAGTACTTC. Translating it yields CASSSQTDGREQYF.

This rearrangement joins TRBV11-2 to TRBJ2-1, with TRBD2 matching 7 bases. The CDR3 totals 16 residues. Looked up from germline, CDR1 is SGHAT and CDR2 is FQNNGV. With V trimmed by 8 bases and J by 5 bases, 15 bases remained unmatched. The CDR3 DNA is TGTGCCAGCGGACCTCCAGCGGGAAGTAAAAACAATGAGCAGTTCTTC. It codes for CASGPPAGSKNNEQFF.

This clone was picked up one time. This chain uses TRBV7-8 with TRBJ2-7; 7 bases are a match to TRBD1. Trimming at V came to 5 bases and at J to 4 bases, leaving 11 bases not matched to a gene. The CDR3 consists of 15 residues. Germline CDR1 reads SGHVS; CDR2 reads FQNEAQ. The CDR3 region is CASSTEPGQRYEQYF. The CDR3 nucleotides read TGTGCCAGCAGCACAGAACCGGGACAGAGGTACGAGCAGTACTTC.

The rearrangement uses TRBV29-1 and TRBJ2-7; 10 positions agree with TRBD2. Germline CDR1 reads SQVTM; CDR2 reads ANQGSEA. The CDR3 contains 15 residues. The V and J ends lost 5 bases and 6 bases, in that order; junction bases with no gene match: 13. In nucleotides, the CDR3 is TGCAGCGTTTCCCGCGCGAGCGGGGGGGCGGGCGAGCAGTACTTC. The encoded protein is CSVSRASGGAGEQYF.

The CDR3 DNA reads TGCGCCAGCAGTCAAGACTTTACTAGCACAGATACGCAGTATTTT. Its translation: CASSQDFTSTDTQYF. The chain couples TRBV10-1 to TRBJ2-3; D gene unclear. Trimming removed 5 bases at V and 0 bases at J, with 12 bases between. The germline gives CDR1 WNHNN, CDR2 SYGVQD (reference sequence). The CDR3 totals 15 residues.

The chain combines TRBV2 with TRBJ2-3; 9 bases fit TRBD1. V shed 3 bases, J shed 2 bases, and the junction held 6 bases outside the gene matches. The germline V gene has CDR1 SNHLY and CDR2 FYNNEI. The CDR3 is 16 amino acids. CDR3 nucleotides: TGTGCCAGCAGTGATAGGGGACAGGGTGACACAGATACGCAGTATTTT. Its translation: CASSDRGQGDTDTQYF.

This sequence joins TRBV10-3 and TRBJ2-7, with D tentatively TRBD2 (5 bases). V lost 1 base and J lost 2, with 9 bases in between. Per germline, CDR1 ENHRY and CDR2 SYGVKD. CDR3 length equals 14 residues. The CDR3 reads CAISEFEGTYEQYF. CDR3 coding DNA: TGTGCCATCAGTGAGTTCGAGGGTACCTACGAGCAGTACTTC.

The chain joins TRBV7-9 to TRBJ1-2; D unclear. Per the germline V gene, CDR1 is SEHNR and CDR2 is FQNEAQ (reference sequence). The V and J ends lost 0 bases and 8 bases respectively, with 7 bases between them. The CDR3 is 12 amino acids. CDR3 in DNA: TGTGCCAGCAGCTTAGCCCTCGGGGGCTACACCTTC. Translated: CASSLALGGYTF.

The table lists this clone with a few counts. The chain couples TRBV19 to TRBJ1-2; no reliable D call. The germline gives CDR1 LNHDA, CDR2 SQIVND (reference sequence). This CDR3 has 11 residues. The germline V and J ends were trimmed by 7 bases and 6 bases, with 9 bases remaining between them. The CDR3 spells CASNDVHGYTF. The DNA of the CDR3 is TGTGCCAGTAATGACGTGCATGGCTACACCTTC.

This clone was seen a handful of times. The V gene is TRBV2, the J gene TRBJ2-5, with 7 bases lining up with TRBD2. This CDR3 is built from 15 residues. Germline trimming cut 7 bases from V and 2 bases from J; bases unmatched to any gene: 10. CDR1 SNHLY and CDR2 FYNNEI come from the germline V gene. CDR3 in DNA: TGTGCCAGCAATTATGGCGGGAGTAGGCAAGAGACCCAGTACTTC. This sequence encodes CASNYGGSRQETQYF.

This clone was observed a single time. This chain connects TRBV7-2 to TRBJ2-7, with a weak D call TRBD2 (5 bases). The germline CDR1 and CDR2 sequences are SGHTA and FQGNSA. CDR3 size: 15 residues. The V end was cut by 5 bases, the J end by 7 bases, with 21 bases between. This CDR3 reads CASSPTGVSPGEQYF. Here the CDR3 DNA reads TGTGCCAGCAGCCCGACCGGGGTAAGCCCGGGGGAGCAGTACTTC.

The table lists this clone with a count of one. V and J are TRBV6-9 and TRBJ2-5; D not certain. Germline lookup yields CDR1 MNHGY and CDR2 SVAAGI. Trimming stripped 3 bases from V and 0 bases from J, with 8 bases between. This CDR3 is 14 amino acids long. In DNA, the CDR3 is TGTGCCAGCAGTTACCGCCTACACCAAGAGACCCAGTACTTC. Translation gives CASSYRLHQETQYF.

The rearrangement links TRBV7-3 to TRBJ2-2; possible D gene TRBD2, 5 bases. V gave up 8 bases and J gave up 5 bases, with 9 bases separating them. Germline CDR1 SGHTA, CDR2 FQGTGA. This CDR3 contains 12 residues. The CDR3, as DNA: TGTGCCAGCGGGTCGGGAACCGGGGAGCTGTTTTTT. Protein: CASGSGTGELFF.

This clone was counted a single time. The chain has TRBV7-8 and TRBJ2-5; 7 bases align to TRBD2. Germline CDR1 reads SGHVS; CDR2 reads FQNEAQ. The CDR3 totals 13 residues. The ends lost 3 bases at V and 5 bases at J; junction bases unmatched: 3. CDR3 nucleotides: TGTGCCAGCAGCTTCGGGGGGACGGAGACCCAGTACTTC. The encoded protein is CASSFGGTETQYF.

This chain links TRBV5-4 with TRBJ2-5; maybe TRBD2 (7 bases). V lost 3 bases, J lost 5 bases, and 11 bases lay in between. The CDR3 spans 13 residues. Germline lookup yields CDR1 SGHNT and CDR2 YYREEE (reference sequence). CDR3 DNA: TGTGCCAGCAGCTCCGGGGGGCGGGAGACCCAGTACTTC. Its protein is CASSSGGRETQYF. The full variable domain, with the rest looked up from reference TRBV5-4 and TRBJ2-5, is ETGVTQSPTHLIKTRGQQVTLRCSSQSGHNTVSWYQQALGQGPQFIFQYYREEENGRGNFPPRFSGLQFPNYSSELNVNALELDDSALYLCASSSGGRETQYFGPGTRLLVL.

This clone was seen a handful of times. A much larger clone lies one base from this, so it may be a read error. The chain employs TRBV14 and TRBJ2-2; D may be TRBD1 or TRBD2 (5 bases each). CDR3 length: 14 residues. V was cut by 2 bases and J by 4 bases, with 8 bases left in between. Germline V gene sequence: CDR1 SGHDN, CDR2 FVKESK. This chain's CDR3 is CASSQQGPTGELFF. CDR3 coding DNA: TGTGCCAGCAGCCAACAGGGACCCACCGGGGAGCTGTTTTTT.

CDR3 nucleotide sequence: TGTGCCAGCAGCTTATTTGGCGGGAGGGTGGTGGAGACCCAGTACTTC. Translation gives CASSLFGGRVVETQYF. This rearrangement joins TRBV7-9 to TRBJ2-5, with 9 bases matching TRBD2. The CDR3 is 16 amino acids. Per the germline V gene, CDR1 is SEHNR and CDR2 is FQNEAQ (reference sequence). Unmatched junction bases numbered 9, after V lost 2 bases and J lost 5 bases.